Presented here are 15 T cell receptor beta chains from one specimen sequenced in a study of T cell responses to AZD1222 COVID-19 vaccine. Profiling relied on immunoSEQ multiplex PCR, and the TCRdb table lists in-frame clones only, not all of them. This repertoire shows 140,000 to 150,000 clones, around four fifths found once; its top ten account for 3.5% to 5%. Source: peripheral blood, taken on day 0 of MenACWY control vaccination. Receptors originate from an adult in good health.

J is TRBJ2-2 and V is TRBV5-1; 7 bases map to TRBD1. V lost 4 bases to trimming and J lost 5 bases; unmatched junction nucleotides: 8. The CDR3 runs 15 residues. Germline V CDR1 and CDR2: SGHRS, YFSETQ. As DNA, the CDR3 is TGCGCCAGCAGCACCGACAGGGCACGGACCGGGGAGCTGTTTTTT. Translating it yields CASSTDRARTGELFF.

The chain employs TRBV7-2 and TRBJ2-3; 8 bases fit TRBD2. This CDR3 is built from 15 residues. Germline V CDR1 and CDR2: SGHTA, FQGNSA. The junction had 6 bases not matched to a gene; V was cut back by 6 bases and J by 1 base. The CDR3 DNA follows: TGTGCCAGCAGTCCGAGCGGGGGACGCACAGATACGCAGTATTTT. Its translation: CASSPSGGRTDTQYF.

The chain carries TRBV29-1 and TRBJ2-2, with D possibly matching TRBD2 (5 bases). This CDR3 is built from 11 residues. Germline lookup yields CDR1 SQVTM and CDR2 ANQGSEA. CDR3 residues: CSGAGTGELFF. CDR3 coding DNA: TGCAGTGGCGCGGGCACCGGGGAGCTGTTTTTT.

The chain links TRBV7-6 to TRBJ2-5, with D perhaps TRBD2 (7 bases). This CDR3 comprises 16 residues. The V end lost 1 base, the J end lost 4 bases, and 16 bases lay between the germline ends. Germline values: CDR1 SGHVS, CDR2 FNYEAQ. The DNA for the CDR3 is TGTGCCAGCAGCTTAGAAGTAGGGGGGGCCCTAGAGACCCAGTACTTC. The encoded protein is CASSLEVGGALETQYF.

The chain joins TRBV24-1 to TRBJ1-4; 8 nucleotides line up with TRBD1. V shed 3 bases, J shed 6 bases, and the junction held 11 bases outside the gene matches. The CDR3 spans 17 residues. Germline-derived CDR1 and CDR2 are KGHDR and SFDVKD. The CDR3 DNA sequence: TGTGCCACCAGTGATCCGGGACAGGTCTTGACAGATGAAAAACTGTTTTTT. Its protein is CATSDPGQVLTDEKLFF.

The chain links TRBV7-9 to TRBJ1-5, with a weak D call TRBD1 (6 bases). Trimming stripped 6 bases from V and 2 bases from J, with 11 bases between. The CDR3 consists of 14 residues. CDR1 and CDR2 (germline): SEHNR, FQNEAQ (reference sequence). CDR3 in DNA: TGTGCCAGCAGGGGATCAGGGGGCAATCAGCCCCAGCATTTT. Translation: CASRGSGGNQPQHF.

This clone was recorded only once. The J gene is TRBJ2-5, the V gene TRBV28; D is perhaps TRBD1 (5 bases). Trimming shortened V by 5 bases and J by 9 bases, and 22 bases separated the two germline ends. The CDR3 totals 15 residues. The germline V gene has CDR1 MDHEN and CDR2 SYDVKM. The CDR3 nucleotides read TGTGCCAGCAGTCAGGTGGCAGCCGCCCAAGGGGCCCAGTACTTC. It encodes CASSQVAAAQGAQYF.

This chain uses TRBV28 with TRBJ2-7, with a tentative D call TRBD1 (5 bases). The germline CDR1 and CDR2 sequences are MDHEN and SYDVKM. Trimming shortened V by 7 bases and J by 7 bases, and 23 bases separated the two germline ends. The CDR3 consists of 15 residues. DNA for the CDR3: TGTGCCAGCAACCTGAGGACAAGGGCACGGAGAGAGCAGTACGTC. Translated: CASNLRTRARREQYV.

The CDR3, as DNA: TGTGCCAGCAGCGACAGGGGTCCCGGAAACACCATATATTTT. Protein product: CASSDRGPGNTIYF. J is TRBJ1-3 and V is TRBV11-1; 8 bases map to TRBD1. Germline trimming cut 5 bases from V and 4 bases from J; bases unmatched to any gene: 4. CDR1 SGHAT and CDR2 FQDESV come from the germline V gene (reference sequence). This CDR3 has 14 amino acids.

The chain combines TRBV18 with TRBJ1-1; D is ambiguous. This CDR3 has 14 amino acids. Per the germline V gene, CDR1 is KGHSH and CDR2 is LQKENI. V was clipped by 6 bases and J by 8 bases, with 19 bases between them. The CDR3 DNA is TGTGCCAGCTCCCCCCGGGCCGTTGGAGGGGAAGCTTTCTTT. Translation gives CASSPRAVGGEAFF.

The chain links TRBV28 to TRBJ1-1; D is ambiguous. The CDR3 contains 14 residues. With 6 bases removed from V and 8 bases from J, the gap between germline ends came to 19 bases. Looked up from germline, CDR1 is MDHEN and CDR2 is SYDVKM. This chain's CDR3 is CASSAQSNGPEAFF. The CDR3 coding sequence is TGTGCCAGCAGCGCCCAGTCCAATGGCCCCGAAGCTTTCTTT.

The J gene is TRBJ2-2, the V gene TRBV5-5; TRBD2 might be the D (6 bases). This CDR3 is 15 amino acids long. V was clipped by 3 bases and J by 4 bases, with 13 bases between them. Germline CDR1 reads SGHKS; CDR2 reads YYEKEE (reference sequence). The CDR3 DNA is TGTGCCAGCAGCTCCAGACTAGTAGTCACCGGGGAGCTGTTTTTT. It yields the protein CASSSRLVVTGELFF.

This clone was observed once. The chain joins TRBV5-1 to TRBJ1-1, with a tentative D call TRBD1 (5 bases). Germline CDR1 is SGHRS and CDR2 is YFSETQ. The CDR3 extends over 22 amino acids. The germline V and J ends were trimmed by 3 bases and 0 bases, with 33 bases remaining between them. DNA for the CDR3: TGCGCCAGCAGCTCCCTCCAGGGCCAGGTCGTGAGTACCCTCTCAATGAACACTGAAGCTTTCTTT. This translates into CASSSLQGQVVSTLSMNTEAFF.

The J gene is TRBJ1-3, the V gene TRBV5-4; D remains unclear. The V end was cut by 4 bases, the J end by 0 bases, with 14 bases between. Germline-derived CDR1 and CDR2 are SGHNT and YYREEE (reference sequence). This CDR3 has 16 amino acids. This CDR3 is CASSPRAGNSGNTIYF. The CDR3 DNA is TGTGCCAGCAGCCCCCGGGCTGGTAACTCTGGAAACACCATATATTTT.

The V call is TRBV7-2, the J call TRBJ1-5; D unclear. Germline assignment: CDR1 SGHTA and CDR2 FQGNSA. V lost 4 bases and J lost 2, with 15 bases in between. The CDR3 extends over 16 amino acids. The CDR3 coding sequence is TGTGCCAGCAGCTCTGGTGGGGATTGGCGCAATCAGCCCCAGCATTTT. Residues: CASSSGGDWRNQPQHF.